This T cell receptor (beta chain) originates from a study of a mutant IDH1 vaccine in newly diagnosed glioma. In the study overall: Eight vaccine doses were administered to patients at weeks 1, 3, 5, 7, 11, 15, 19 and 23. Vaccination was launched 4-6 weeks after radiotherapy alone, or with temozolomide cycles. Patients arrived already treated with radiotherapy, temozolomide, or both, most having had both.

Only in-frame clones appear in the TCRdb table, and some are missing; sequencing was by immunoSEQ multiplex PCR. The sample shows about 60,000 clones, 84% of them seen only once. Of note for this clone: Its antigen is not identified.

Time point noted: week 11, during vaccination. Topical imiquimod accompanied each vaccine dose, which consisted of 300 ug of mutant IDH1 20-mer peptide. General study findings and limits: Vaccine-induced immune responses were detected in about 95% of patients.

The specimen comprised PBMCs, sampled from a glioma patient whose treatment included an IDH1 peptide vaccine. This receptor was obtained from a man aged 30 to 39 with glioma.

The CDR3 coding sequence is TGTGCCAGCAGCTTTTTTTGGCAAGAGACCCAGTACTTC. Protein product: CASSFFWQETQYF. This sequence joins TRBV11-2 and TRBJ2-5; D ambiguous. This CDR3 region has 13 residues. Germline CDR1 SGHAT, CDR2 FQNNGV. V was trimmed by 3 bases and J by 2 bases, leaving 7 bases between them. The full variable domain, completed using reference TRBV11-2 and TRBJ2-5, is EAGVAQSPRYKIIEKRQSVAFWCNPISGHATLYWYQQILGQGPKLLIQFQNNGVVDDSQLPKDRFSAERLKGVDSTLKIQPAKLEDSAVYLCASSFFWQETQYFGPGTRLLVL.